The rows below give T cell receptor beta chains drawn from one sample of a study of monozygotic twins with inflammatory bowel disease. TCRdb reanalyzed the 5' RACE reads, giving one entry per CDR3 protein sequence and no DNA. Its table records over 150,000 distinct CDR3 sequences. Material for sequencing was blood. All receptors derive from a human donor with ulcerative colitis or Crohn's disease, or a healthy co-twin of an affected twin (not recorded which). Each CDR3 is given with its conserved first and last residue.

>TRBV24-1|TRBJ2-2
CATSDHRDTGELFF
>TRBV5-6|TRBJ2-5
CASSLWGETQYF
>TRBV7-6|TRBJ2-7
CASSLGTGQYF
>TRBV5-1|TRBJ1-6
CASSLVDSTSPLHF
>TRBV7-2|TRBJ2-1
CASSLVGGQFF
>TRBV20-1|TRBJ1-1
CSVPGQRVGTEAFF
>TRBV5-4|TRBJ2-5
CASSHVGVETQYF
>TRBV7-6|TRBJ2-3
CASSSIQREETDTQYF
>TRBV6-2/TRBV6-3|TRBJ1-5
CASRGGGDQPQHF
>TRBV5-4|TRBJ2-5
CASSFGAFQETQYF
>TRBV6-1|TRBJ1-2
CASPGTWDYGYTF
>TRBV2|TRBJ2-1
CASRTLGGPIYNEQFF
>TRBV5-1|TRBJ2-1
CASSPDAYNEQFF
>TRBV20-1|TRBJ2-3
CSARGEVDTQYF
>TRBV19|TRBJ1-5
CASGRGRGNQPQHF
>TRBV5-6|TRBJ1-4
CASSDRRNEKLFF
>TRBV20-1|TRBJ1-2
CSARGVQDFTF